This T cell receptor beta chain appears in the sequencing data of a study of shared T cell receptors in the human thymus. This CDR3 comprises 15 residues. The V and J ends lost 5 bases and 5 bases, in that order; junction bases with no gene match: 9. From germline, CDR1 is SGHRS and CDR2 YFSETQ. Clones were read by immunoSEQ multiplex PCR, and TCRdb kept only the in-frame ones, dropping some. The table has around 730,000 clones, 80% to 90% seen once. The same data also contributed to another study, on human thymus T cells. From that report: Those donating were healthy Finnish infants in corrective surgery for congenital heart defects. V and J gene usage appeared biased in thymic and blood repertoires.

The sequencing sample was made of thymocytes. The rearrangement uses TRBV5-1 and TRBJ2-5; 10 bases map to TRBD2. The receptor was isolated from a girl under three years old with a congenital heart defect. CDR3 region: CASSPERGGRETQYF. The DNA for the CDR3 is TGCGCCAGCAGTCCAGAGCGGGGGGGCCGGGAGACCCAGTACTTC. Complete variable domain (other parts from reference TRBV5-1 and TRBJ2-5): KAGVTQTPRYLIKTRGQQVTLSCSPISGHRSVSWYQQTPGQGLQFLFEYFSETQRNKGNFPGRFSGRQFSNSRSEMNVSTLELGDSALYLCASSPERGGRETQYFGPGTRLLVL.